The 15 T cell receptor beta chains reported below all come from one sample, sequenced in a study of a mutant IDH1 vaccine in newly diagnosed glioma. TCRdb keeps only in-frame clones here, not all; method: immunoSEQ multiplex PCR. The sample records some 10,000 clones, roughly 87% being singletons. Time point in this sample: week 5, during vaccination. The study gave 300 ug of mutant IDH1 20-mer peptide per vaccine dose, with topical imiquimod. Antigens for these TCRs are unknown. Material: PBMCs, obtained from a glioma patient whose treatment included an IDH1 peptide vaccine. Source of these receptors: a woman aged 40 to 50 with glioma. Some clones in this sample may be carry-over from other donors' samples.

J is TRBJ2-7 and V is TRBV2, with D possibly TRBD1 on 6 matching bases. The CDR3 is 11 amino acids. Trimming stripped 6 bases from V and 7 bases from J, with 10 bases between. CDR1 is SNHLY, CDR2 FYNNEI, per germline. The CDR3 DNA sequence: TGTGCCAGCAGAGATACAGGGGAGCAGTACTTC. Amino acid sequence: CASRDTGEQYF.

This clone was observed a handful of times. This sequence joins TRBV20-1 and TRBJ2-1; 7 bases fit TRBD1. The V segment lost 0 bases and the J segment 14 bases; nucleotides outside the gene matches: 4. CDR1 DFQATT and CDR2 SNEGSKA come from the germline V gene (reference sequence). The CDR3 has 11 residues. For the CDR3, the DNA is TGCAGTGCTAGAGAAGGGACAGTTAAGTTCTTC. It yields the protein CSAREGTVKFF.

This rearrangement joins TRBV28 to TRBJ1-5; D remains ambiguous. The CDR3 loop spans 14 amino acids. Germline CDR1 MDHEN, CDR2 SYDVKM. Trimming stripped 4 bases from V and 3 bases from J, with 10 bases between. The CDR3 region has the DNA TGTGCCAGCAGTTCAAGCGGATCCAATCAGCCCCAGCATTTT. This translates into CASSSSGSNQPQHF.

The chain joins TRBV6-5 to TRBJ1-1; 8 bases align to TRBD1. Unmatched junction bases numbered 9, after V lost 6 bases and J lost 3 bases. This CDR3 has 15 amino acids. Germline values: CDR1 MNHEY, CDR2 SVGAGI. CDR3 nucleotides: TGTGCCAGCAGAAACGACAGGGGCAGGTACACTGAAGCTTTCTTT. Residues: CASRNDRGRYTEAFF.

The V gene is TRBV5-5, the J gene TRBJ2-7; 8 positions agree with TRBD1. Germline CDR1 SGHKS, CDR2 YYEKEE (reference sequence). V lost 6 bases to trimming and J lost 5 bases; unmatched junction nucleotides: 13. There are 15 residues in the CDR3. The CDR3 here is CASIPAGQGKHEQYF. The CDR3 DNA reads TGTGCCAGCATCCCGGCCGGACAGGGTAAACACGAGCAGTACTTC.

V usage is TRBV6-5 and J usage is TRBJ1-4, with D unclear. This CDR3 has 14 amino acids. The V gene lost 2 bases and the J gene lost 8 bases, with 12 bases spanning the gap. CDR1 is MNHEY and CDR2 is SVGAGI in the germline V gene. The DNA of the CDR3 is TGTGCCAGCAGTTACACCCAGGCTGGGGAAAAACTGTTTTTT. Its protein is CASSYTQAGEKLFF.

The V and J genes are TRBV6-6 and TRBJ2-7; TRBD2 might be the D (6 bases). Per the germline V gene, CDR1 is MNHNY and CDR2 is SVGAGI (reference sequence). With 7 bases removed from V and 0 bases from J, the gap between germline ends came to 13 bases. The CDR3 is 14 amino acids. The CDR3 reads CASTHRDSSYEQYF. The CDR3 nucleotides are TGTGCCAGCACTCACCGGGACTCCTCCTACGAGCAGTACTTC.

CDR3 DNA: TGTGCCTGGGGGGCTGTCACGGCCTATGAGCAGTTCTTC. It yields the protein CAWGAVTAYEQFF. V gene TRBV30 combines with J gene TRBJ2-1, with D possibly being TRBD1 (5 bases). This CDR3 contains 13 residues. Germline CDR1 and CDR2: GTSNPN and SVGIG (reference sequence). The ends were cut back, 5 bases at V and 8 bases at J, with 16 bases in the middle.

CDR3 loop: CASSSITLTVSGNTIYF. The DNA for the CDR3 is TGTGCCAGTAGCTCTATTACACTGACAGTCTCTGGAAACACCATATATTTT. This chain joins TRBV19 and TRBJ1-3, with a tentative D call TRBD1 (5 bases). V lost 6 bases to trimming and J lost 0 bases, with 18 bases between them. The CDR3 loop spans 17 amino acids. Germline values: CDR1 LNHDA, CDR2 SQIVND (reference sequence).

This clone was observed a handful of times. This chain connects TRBV12-1 to TRBJ1-1. TRBV12-1 is a known pseudogene. This CDR3 spans 16 amino acids. The CDR3 region has the DNA TGTGCCAGCAGCCCTTGCTCCGGGAGCGAGAACACTGAAGCTTTCTTT. This translates into CASSPCSGSENTEAFF.

The chain is built from TRBV19 and TRBJ1-2; 8 nucleotides line up with TRBD1. Germline CDR1 reads LNHDA; CDR2 reads SQIVND (reference sequence). The CDR3 totals 14 residues. The junction had 4 bases not matched to a gene; V was cut back by 5 bases and J by 2 bases. CDR3 coding DNA: TGTGCCAGTAGTCCCGGACAGGGAAACTATGGCTACACCTTC. It translates to CASSPGQGNYGYTF.

This chain links TRBV5-1 with TRBJ2-5, with D tentatively TRBD1 (6 bases). Trimming pared 2 bases from V and 0 bases from J, leaving 17 bases between. Germline V gene data show CDR1 as SGHRS and CDR2 as YFSETQ. This CDR3 is built from 17 residues. The DNA for the CDR3 is TGCGCCAGCAGCTTAACAGGGCCCTCCAGCAACCAAGAGACCCAGTACTTC. This encodes CASSLTGPSSNQETQYF.

The chain uses TRBV28 and TRBJ2-7; 8 bases line up with TRBD2. The V gene end was trimmed by 5 bases and the J gene end by 4 bases; junction bases not matched to a gene: 4. CDR3 length: 13 residues. CDR1 MDHEN and CDR2 SYDVKM come from the germline V gene. This CDR3 is CASSRGGTYEQYF. The CDR3 nucleotides read TGTGCCAGCAGTCGCGGGGGGACTTACGAGCAGTACTTC.

V and J are TRBV5-1 and TRBJ2-7; no firm D call. The V gene's germline CDR1 is SGHRS and CDR2 YFSETQ. The V gene lost 5 bases and the J gene lost 2 bases, with 11 bases spanning the gap. This CDR3 contains 13 residues. CDR3 sequence: CASREDTPYEQYF. The CDR3 region has the DNA TGCGCCAGCAGAGAGGATACCCCCTACGAGCAGTACTTC.

This clone has only one observation. The chain has TRBV27 and TRBJ2-7; possibly TRBD1 or TRBD2 for D (7 bases each). The length of the CDR3 is 16 residues. Germline values: CDR1 MNHEY, CDR2 SMNVEV (reference sequence). Trimming took off 3 bases at V and 3 bases at J, with 18 bases between the two ends. The CDR3 spells CASSFVWGGGGYEQYF. The CDR3 DNA is TGTGCCAGCAGTTTTGTGTGGGGAGGGGGCGGCTACGAGCAGTACTTC.